This T cell receptor beta chain was captured by sequencing in a study of vaccination and CD4 T cells after COVID-19. In this sample, this clonotype turned up a few times. Its antigen remains unknown. Germline CDR1 SNHLY, CDR2 FYNNEI. Between the trimmed V and J ends, which lost 8 bases and 11 bases, there was a span of 12 bases. CDR3 length: 10 residues. The treatment: approximately nine-day PBMC culture with coronavirus spike peptide pools or control peptides (ViraFEST assay). The Oncomine TCR Beta short-read assay sequenced DNA from cultured CD4+ T cells. Researchers extracted genomic DNA from CD4+ T cells that had been cultured. Using its own MiXCR run on the PCR reads, TCRdb lists one record per CDR3 protein. The table lists more than 9,500 distinct CDR3 sequences, 76% of them singletons.

The sequenced sample was CD4+ T cells from blood, cultured in vitro. The gene calls are TRBV2 and TRBJ1-2; D is unresolved. The TCR sequence derives from a human donor who had recovered from COVID-19. The CDR3 nucleotides are TGTGCCAGCGGCGGGTCGATGTACACCTTC. Translated, it gives CASGGSMYTF.